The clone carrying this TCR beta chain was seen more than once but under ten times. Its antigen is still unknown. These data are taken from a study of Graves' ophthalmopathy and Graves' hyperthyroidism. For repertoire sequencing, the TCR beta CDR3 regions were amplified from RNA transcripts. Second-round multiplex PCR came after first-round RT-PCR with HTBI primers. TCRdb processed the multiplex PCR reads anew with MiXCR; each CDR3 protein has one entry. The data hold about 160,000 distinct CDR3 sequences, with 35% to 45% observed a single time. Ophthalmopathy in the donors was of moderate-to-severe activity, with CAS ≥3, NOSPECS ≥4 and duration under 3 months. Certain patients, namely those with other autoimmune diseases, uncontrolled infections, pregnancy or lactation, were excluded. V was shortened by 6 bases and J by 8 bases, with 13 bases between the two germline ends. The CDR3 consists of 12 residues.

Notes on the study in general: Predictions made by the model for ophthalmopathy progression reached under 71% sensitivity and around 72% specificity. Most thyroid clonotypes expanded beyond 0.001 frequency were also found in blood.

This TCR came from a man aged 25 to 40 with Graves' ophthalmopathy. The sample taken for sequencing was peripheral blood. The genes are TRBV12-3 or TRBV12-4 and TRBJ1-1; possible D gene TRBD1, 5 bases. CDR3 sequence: CASRGGGAEAFF. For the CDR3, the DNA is TGTGCCAGCAGGGGGGGAGGAGCCGAAGCTTTCTTT.